This TCR beta chain derives from a study of T cells after yellow fever vaccination. Findings and caveats of the study: A secondary response was less intense yet reached its peak sooner, at day 5 versus 15. Sorted repertoires could include abundant contaminating clonotypes from bulk cells. Once the booster was given, most primary-vaccination clones reappeared, at just under 98% for CD4 and roughly 86% for CD8.

The study made its TCR cDNA through 5'RACE template switching. That step introduced a universal primer site along with UMIs. Each CDR3 protein is one row after TCRdb ran MiXCR on the 5' RACE reads. Here the sample spans around 350,000 distinct CDR3 sequences, 11% being singletons. As to this clonotype: Its antigen is still unknown.

V was cut by 1 base and J by 5 bases, with 11 bases left in between. Germline assignment: CDR1 SQVTM and CDR2 ANQGSEA. The CDR3 spans 14 residues. The sequence was collected from a man between 18 and 35 years old who received the YFV17D yellow fever vaccine. This specimen was PBMCs, taken on the day of the first yellow fever vaccination. V is TRBV29-1 and J is TRBJ2-2; D call uncertain. In nucleotides, the CDR3 is TGCAGCGTTGAAGGACGTCCATCGACCGGGGAGCTGTTTTTT. Translated, it gives CSVEGRPSTGELFF.